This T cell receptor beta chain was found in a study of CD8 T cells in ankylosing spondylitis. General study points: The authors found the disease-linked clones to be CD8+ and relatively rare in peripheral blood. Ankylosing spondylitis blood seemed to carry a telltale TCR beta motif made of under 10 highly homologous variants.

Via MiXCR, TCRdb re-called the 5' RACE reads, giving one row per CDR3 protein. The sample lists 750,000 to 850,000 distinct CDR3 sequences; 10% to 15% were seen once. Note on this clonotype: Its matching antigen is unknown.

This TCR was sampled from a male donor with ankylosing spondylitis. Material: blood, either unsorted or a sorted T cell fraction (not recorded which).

The CDR3, as DNA: TGTGCCAGCAGCTTAGGTGGGCAGGGGGCCTTCAGCTCCTACAATGAGCAGTTCTTC. It is translated as CASSLGGQGAFSSYNEQFF. The chain couples TRBV11-2 to TRBJ2-1; 8 bases match TRBD1. Trimming at V came to 1 base and at J to 0 bases, leaving 11 bases not matched to a gene. The germline gives CDR1 SGHAT, CDR2 FQNNGV. This CDR3 has 19 amino acids.